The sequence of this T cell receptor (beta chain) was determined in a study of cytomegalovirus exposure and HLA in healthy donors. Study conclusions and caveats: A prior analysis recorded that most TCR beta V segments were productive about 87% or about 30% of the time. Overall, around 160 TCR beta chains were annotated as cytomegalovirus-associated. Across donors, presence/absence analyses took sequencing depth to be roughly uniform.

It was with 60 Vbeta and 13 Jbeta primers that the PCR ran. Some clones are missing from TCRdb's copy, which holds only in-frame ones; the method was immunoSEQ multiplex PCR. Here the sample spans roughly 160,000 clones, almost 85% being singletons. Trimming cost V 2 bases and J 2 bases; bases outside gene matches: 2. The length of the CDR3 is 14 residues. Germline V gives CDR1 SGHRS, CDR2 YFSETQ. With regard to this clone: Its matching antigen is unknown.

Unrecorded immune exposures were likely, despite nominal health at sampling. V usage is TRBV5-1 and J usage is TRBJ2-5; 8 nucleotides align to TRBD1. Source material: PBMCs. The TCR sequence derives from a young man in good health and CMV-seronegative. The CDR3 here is CASSLQGGQETQYF. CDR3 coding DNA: TGCGCCAGCAGCTTACAGGGGGGACAAGAGACCCAGTACTTC.